This is a list of T cell receptor beta chains from one sample in a study of blood T cell repertoires in COVID-19. The method was immunoSEQ multiplex PCR; TCRdb's version includes in-frame clones alone and lacks a portion of them. The repertoire holds 150,000 to 200,000 clones, about 78% seen once, with 8.6% in the top ten. The sequencing input was peripheral blood. All receptors come from a woman in her forties or fifties with active or convalescent COVID-19. Both conserved end residues are part of each CDR3. The D gene is left open where the match is weak. Some rows mark clone size as missing; the rest say once, few, many or name a class of expanded clone.

-	TRBJ2-1	-	TRBV2	TGTGCCAGCAGTATGACAGGCTCCTACAATGAGCAGTTCTTC	CASSMTGSYNEQFF
-	TRBJ2-7	-	TRBV7-9	TGTGCCAGCAGCTTCGGGTCCGAGCAGTACTTC	CASSFGSEQYF
TRBD1	TRBJ1-3	-	TRBV6-5	TGTGCCAGCACTATTGACAGGGGGCAATACACCATATATTTT	CASTIDRGQYTIYF
-	TRBJ1-6	-	TRBV28	TGTGCCAGCATCATGAGCACAGCTAATTCACCCCTCCACTTT	CASIMSTANSPLHF
TRBD1	TRBJ1-4	-	TRBV2	TGTGCCAGCAGTGAAGCAACAGGGGCCATTGAAAAACTGTTTTTT	CASSEATGAIEKLFF
-	TRBJ1-1	-	TRBV28	TGTGCCAGCAGCCCCCCGGACATGAACACTGAAGCTTTCTTT	CASSPPDMNTEAFF
-	TRBJ2-1	-	TRBV7-2	TGTGCCAGCAGCTTACGGGGTGGCTCAAAGGAGCAGTTCTTC	CASSLRGGSKEQFF
TRBD1	TRBJ2-1	-	TRBV18	TGTGCCAGCTCACCGGGGCAGGGGGCGATCAATGAGCAGTTCTTC	CASSPGQGAINEQFF
-	TRBJ1-2	-	TRBV4-3	TGCGCCAGCAGCCAAGATGGGGGCAACTCCTATGGCTACACCTTC	CASSQDGGNSYGYTF
-	TRBJ1-6	-	TRBV6-5	TGTGCCAGCAGGGAGTATAATTCACCCCTCCACTTT	CASREYNSPLHF
-	TRBJ1-1	-	TRBV5-8	TGTGCCAGCAGCTTGAGAGGTTTAATCGGGAACACTGAAGCTTTCTTT	CASSLRGLIGNTEAFF
TRBD1	TRBJ2-1	-	TRBV18	TGTGCCAGCTCACCTGGGACAGGTCAGTTCTTC	CASSPGTGQFF
TRBD2	TRBJ2-3	-	TRBV18	TGTGCCAGCTCACCTTTCGCTAGCGGGAGGTCCGCAGATACGCAGTATTTT	CASSPFASGRSADTQYF
-	TRBJ2-3	-	TRBV7-3	TGTGCCAGCAGTCTTAGCGGAGATACGCAGTATTTT	CASSLSGDTQYF
TRBD2	TRBJ2-3	once	TRBV11-2	TGTGCCAGCAGATCCAGCGGGGGGGCAGATACGCAGTATTTT	CASRSSGGADTQYF
TRBD1	TRBJ1-2	once	TRBV28	TGTGCCAGCAGGCCATCTGGGACAGGGGGTGGCTACACCTTC	CASRPSGTGGGYTF
-	TRBJ2-3	-	TRBV7-2	TGTGCCAGCAGCTCGTCGGGAGTGCCAGATACGCAGTATTTT	CASSSSGVPDTQYF